The 30 T cell receptor beta chains below were found in one sample sequenced in a study of control samples from healthy donors and cancer patients. Assay: immunoSEQ multiplex PCR; the TCRdb copy retains only in-frame clones and omits some. The sample records around 170,000 clones, around 91% being singletons. The source material was blood. The receptors here all came from a woman aged 50 to 60 in good health.

This clone was counted once. The V call is TRBV5-1, the J call TRBJ1-1; unclear D gene. Germline assignment: CDR1 SGHRS and CDR2 YFSETQ. This CDR3 has 15 amino acids. The V end was cut by 0 bases, the J end by 0 bases, with 9 bases between. Here the CDR3 DNA reads TGCGCCAGCAGCTTGGACCCGGGAATGAACACTGAAGCTTTCTTT. Its protein is CASSLDPGMNTEAFF.

CDR3 coding DNA: TGTGCCAGCAGCTTGGTTGGAGGCCAGGGACGCACCTTC. It yields the protein CASSLVGGQGRTF. V usage is TRBV5-8 and J usage is TRBJ1-2; maybe TRBD1 (5 bases). Deletions cut 0 bases from V and 13 bases from J, with 16 bases between. The CDR3 runs 13 residues. The V gene's germline CDR1 is SGHTS and CDR2 YDEGEE.

The V and J genes are TRBV29-1 and TRBJ1-2, with D hard to call. V shed 7 bases and J shed 2 bases, with 17 bases lying between them. The CDR3 runs to 14 residues. CDR1 SQVTM and CDR2 ANQGSEA come from the germline V gene. CDR3 amino acids: CSGGPGGPNYGYTF. The DNA for the CDR3 is TGCAGCGGAGGCCCCGGAGGGCCCAACTATGGCTACACCTTC.

J is TRBJ2-7 and V is TRBV9; a weak D match, TRBD2 (5 bases). Germline V gene sequence: CDR1 SGDLS, CDR2 YYNGEE. The CDR3 is 15 amino acids. Trimming pared 0 bases from V and 2 bases from J, leaving 12 bases between. The chain's CDR3 is CASSVDEGTAYEQYF. The CDR3 region has the DNA TGTGCCAGCAGCGTAGATGAGGGAACCGCCTACGAGCAGTACTTC.

This clone was detected only once. The chain uses TRBV7-2 and TRBJ2-7; tentatively, D is TRBD1 (6 bases). Germline CDR1 is SGHTA and CDR2 is FQGNSA. This CDR3 contains 14 residues. V was shortened by 5 bases and J by 0 bases, with 11 bases between the two germline ends. The CDR3 DNA reads TGTGCCAGCAGCACTGGACAGCGCTCCTACGAGCAGTACTTC. Protein: CASSTGQRSYEQYF.

The genes are TRBV6-5 and TRBJ2-6, with no clear D. Per the germline V gene, CDR1 is MNHEY and CDR2 is SVGAGI. The CDR3 runs to 15 residues. With 2 bases removed from V and 2 bases from J, the gap between germline ends came to 7 bases. The CDR3 here is CASSYRFPGANVLTF. The CDR3, as DNA: TGTGCCAGCAGTTACAGGTTTCCTGGGGCCAACGTCCTGACTTTC.

The CDR3 spells CASSIASSSYNEQFF. The CDR3 DNA reads TGTGCCAGTAGTATAGCATCGAGCTCCTACAATGAGCAGTTCTTC. The chain couples TRBV19 to TRBJ2-1; D is undetermined. The CDR3 is made up of 15 amino acids. The ends were cut back, 1 base at V and 0 bases at J, with 7 bases in the middle. Germline V gene data show CDR1 as LNHDA and CDR2 as SQIVND (reference sequence).

V and J are TRBV7-2 and TRBJ1-2; D gene ambiguous. Germline V CDR1 and CDR2: SGHTA, FQGNSA. This CDR3 is built from 14 residues. V dropped 6 bases and J dropped 0 bases, with 11 bases sitting between them. CDR3 residues: CASRTVGANYGYTF. The CDR3 coding sequence is TGTGCCAGCAGGACCGTTGGGGCTAACTATGGCTACACCTTC.

The chain uses TRBV30 and TRBJ1-2; D remains unclear. There are 15 residues in the CDR3. Looked up from germline, CDR1 is GTSNPN and CDR2 is SVGIG (reference sequence). The V and J ends lost 0 bases and 2 bases respectively, with 13 bases between them. The CDR3 sequence: CAWSVSHGGNYGYTF. Written as DNA, the CDR3 is TGTGCCTGGAGTGTCTCTCACGGAGGGAACTATGGCTACACCTTC.

Here the CDR3 DNA reads TGTGCCAGCAGTGAACTTAGTAGGCAGGGGGAGACCCAGTACTTC. It translates to CASSELSRQGETQYF. This chain connects TRBV6-1 to TRBJ2-5; D perhaps matches TRBD1 (6 bases). The V end was cut by 2 bases, the J end by 5 bases, with 15 bases between. Germline CDR1 MNHNS, CDR2 SASEGT. CDR3 length: 15 amino acids.

The chain employs TRBV24-1 and TRBJ2-2, with D possibly being TRBD2 (5 bases). CDR3 length equals 17 residues. CDR1 and CDR2 (germline): KGHDR, SFDVKD. Trimming removed 5 bases from V and 4 bases from J, with 19 bases in between. CDR3 DNA: TGTGCCACCAGTGCCCCCCATGTGGGCGGAGGCACCGGGGAGCTGTTTTTT. Protein: CATSAPHVGGGTGELFF.

The CDR3 DNA sequence: TGCGCCAGCAGCGAGGGACAGGCGAGCTCCTACGAGCAGTACTTC. Translated: CASSEGQASSYEQYF. The V gene is TRBV5-1, the J gene TRBJ2-7; 8 bases are a match to TRBD1. Losses at the gene ends were 4 bases for V and 0 bases for J; bases not matched to a gene: 6. CDR1 SGHRS and CDR2 YFSETQ come from the germline V gene. The CDR3 length is 15 residues.

This clone occurred a few times. This sequence joins TRBV21-1 and TRBJ2-7; TRBD1, the table's D call, lacks a check against the DNA. TRBV21-1 constitutes a pseudogene. The CDR3 loop spans 15 amino acids. This CDR3 is CASSKGTGASYEQYF. DNA for the CDR3: TGTGCCAGCAGCAAGGGGACAGGGGCCTCCTACGAGCAGTACTTC.

The chain recombines TRBV30 with TRBJ1-5; D might be TRBD1 (5 bases). V was shortened by 5 bases and J by 7 bases, with 15 bases between the two germline ends. CDR3 length equals 13 residues. CDR1 is GTSNPN and CDR2 is SVGIG in the germline V gene (reference sequence). In DNA form, the CDR3 reads TGTGCCTGGGGGGCGGGGGAGGGACAGCCCCAGCATTTT. Amino acids: CAWGAGEGQPQHF. The full variable domain, completed using reference TRBV30 and TRBJ1-5, is SQTIHQWPATLVQPVGSPLSLECTVEGTSNPNLYWYRQAAGRGLQLLFYSVGIGQISSEVPQNLSASRPQDRQFILSSKKLLLSDSGFYLCAWGAGEGQPQHFGDGTRLSIL.

The chain couples TRBV9 to TRBJ2-7, with D possibly being TRBD1 (7 bases). There are 14 residues in the CDR3. The germline V gene has CDR1 SGDLS and CDR2 YYNGEE. With 0 bases removed from V and 6 bases from J, the gap between germline ends came to 13 bases. Written as DNA, the CDR3 is TGTGCCAGCAGCGTAGTCGGAGGGGGCAGCGAGCAGTACTTC. Its protein product is CASSVVGGGSEQYF.

This chain links TRBV5-1 with TRBJ1-2; unclear D gene. With 2 bases removed from V and 6 bases from J, the gap between germline ends came to 11 bases. The germline V gene encodes CDR1 SGHRS and CDR2 YFSETQ. This CDR3 is 13 amino acids long. CDR3 in DNA: TGCGCCAGCAGCTTCAGTTCGCGTCATGGCTACACCTTC. It translates to CASSFSSRHGYTF.

This clone is a singleton in its sample. The V and J genes are TRBV15 and TRBJ1-4; D is ambiguous. Trimming removed 2 bases from V and 3 bases from J, with 10 bases in between. Germline lookup yields CDR1 LNHNV and CDR2 YYDKDF (reference sequence). The CDR3 contains 15 residues. As DNA, the CDR3 is TGTGCCACCAGCAGACAGACCTTATCTAATGAAAAACTGTTTTTT. It is translated as CATSRQTLSNEKLFF.

V and J are TRBV7-2 and TRBJ1-3, with D perhaps matching TRBD1 (5 bases). V was shortened by 6 bases and J by 2 bases, with 5 bases between the two germline ends. This CDR3 spans 12 amino acids. The germline V gene has CDR1 SGHTA and CDR2 FQGNSA. CDR3 region: CASRGAGNTIYF. The CDR3 DNA sequence: TGTGCCAGCAGGGGGGCTGGAAACACCATATATTTT.

CDR3 in amino acids: CASSAEEKLFF. In nucleotides, the CDR3 is TGTGCCAGCAGTGCCGAGGAAAAACTGTTTTTT. This chain links TRBV2 with TRBJ1-4; no definite D call. This CDR3 is 11 amino acids long. Per germline, CDR1 SNHLY and CDR2 FYNNEI. Trimming shortened V by 4 bases and J by 8 bases, and 5 bases separated the two germline ends.

The genes are TRBV9 and TRBJ2-3; D is ambiguous. V was trimmed by 0 bases and J by 2 bases, leaving 4 bases between them. Germline assignment: CDR1 SGDLS and CDR2 YYNGEE. The CDR3 has 13 residues. CDR3: CASSVVSTDTQYF. The CDR3 nucleotides are TGTGCCAGCAGCGTAGTATCCACAGATACGCAGTATTTT.

The V call is TRBV27, the J call TRBJ2-1; a possible D gene is TRBD2 (6 bases). V was pared by 2 bases and J by 5 bases, with 13 bases between. This CDR3 region has 15 residues. Germline V CDR1 and CDR2: MNHEY, SMNVEV (reference sequence). This CDR3 reads CASSLISGGNNEQFF. The CDR3 coding sequence is TGTGCCAGCAGTTTAATTAGCGGTGGGAACAATGAGCAGTTCTTC.

This chain connects TRBV6-6 to TRBJ2-2; no clear D. V shed 3 bases and J shed 1 base, with 6 bases lying between them. The CDR3 runs 14 residues. Germline lookup yields CDR1 MNHNY and CDR2 SVGAGI (reference sequence). The DNA of the CDR3 is TGTGCCAGCAGTTATTATCAGAACACCGGGGAGCTGTTTTTT. Encoded protein: CASSYYQNTGELFF.

J is TRBJ2-7 and V is TRBV5-1; D gene ambiguous. V was clipped by 0 bases and J by 0 bases, with 16 bases between them. The CDR3 spans 17 residues. Germline CDR1 SGHRS, CDR2 YFSETQ. CDR3 bases: TGCGCCAGCAGCTTGGCCTACCCGAGGCGTAGCTCCTACGAGCAGTACTTC. Residues: CASSLAYPRRSSYEQYF.

The chain combines TRBV4-1 with TRBJ2-7; 10 bases fit TRBD2. Losses at the gene ends were 1 base for V and 3 bases for J; bases not matched to a gene: 12. The germline V gene has CDR1 MGHRA and CDR2 YSYEKL. The CDR3 loop spans 18 amino acids. The CDR3 sequence: CASSQAQEGLAYIYEQYF. DNA of the CDR3: TGCGCCAGCAGCCAAGCCCAGGAGGGACTAGCGTACATCTACGAGCAGTACTTC.

The chain uses TRBV28 and TRBJ1-3; D is unresolved. CDR1 MDHEN and CDR2 SYDVKM come from the germline V gene. The V gene lost 5 bases and the J gene lost 4 bases, with 6 bases spanning the gap. This CDR3 has 12 residues. The DNA for the CDR3 is TGTGCCAGCAGTCCATACGGAAACACCATATATTTT. Protein sequence: CASSPYGNTIYF.

The rearrangement links TRBV11-1 to TRBJ1-2; TRBD1 matches at 11 bases. The germline gives CDR1 SGHAT, CDR2 FQDESV (reference sequence). The CDR3 is 15 amino acids. J lost 4 bases, V lost 5 bases, and 6 bases had no gene match. CDR3 sequence reads: CASSHPGQGAYGYTF. In DNA, the CDR3 is TGTGCCAGCAGCCATCCAGGACAGGGGGCCTATGGCTACACCTTC. Drawing the rest from reference TRBV11-1 and TRBJ1-2, the complete variable domain is EAEVAQSPRYKITEKSQAVAFWCDPISGHATLYWYRQILGQGPELLVQFQDESVVDDSQLPKDRFSAERLKGVDSTLKIQPAELGDSAMYLCASSHPGQGAYGYTFGSGTRLTVV.

This chain joins TRBV7-9 and TRBJ2-7; D may correspond to TRBD1 or TRBD2 (5 bases each). CDR1 and CDR2 from the germline V gene are SEHNR and FQNEAQ (reference sequence). V gave up 5 bases and J gave up 0 bases, with 14 bases separating them. CDR3 length: 15 residues. The CDR3 here is CASSPGRGPSYEQYF. DNA for the CDR3: TGTGCCAGCAGCCCGGGACGAGGCCCCTCCTACGAGCAGTACTTC.

The chain employs TRBV3-1 (or the pseudogene TRBV3-2) and TRBJ2-6; D call uncertain. V was trimmed by 4 bases and J by 0 bases, leaving 4 bases between them. CDR1 LGHDT and CDR2 YNNKEL come from the germline V gene (reference sequence). CDR3 length equals 14 residues. CDR3 sequence: CASSPSSGANVLTF. The CDR3 nucleotides are TGTGCCAGCAGCCCCAGCTCTGGGGCCAACGTCCTGACTTTC.

CDR3 region: CSARTGETQYF. As DNA, the CDR3 is TGCAGTGCTAGAACAGGAGAGACCCAGTACTTC. This chain connects TRBV20-1 to TRBJ2-5; a possible D gene is TRBD1 (5 bases). Trimming pared 2 bases from V and 4 bases from J, leaving 5 bases between. The V gene's germline CDR1 is DFQATT and CDR2 SNEGSKA (reference sequence). The CDR3 spans 11 residues.

V and J are TRBV11-2 and TRBJ2-7; 8 positions agree with TRBD2. CDR1 is SGHAT, CDR2 FQNNGV, per germline. The CDR3 contains 17 residues. Losses at the gene ends were 5 bases for V and 3 bases for J; bases not matched to a gene: 15. The CDR3 DNA is TGTGCCAGCAGCCCTTTCCCGGGACTAGGTGGCAACTACGAGCAGTACTTC. Amino acids: CASSPFPGLGGNYEQYF.